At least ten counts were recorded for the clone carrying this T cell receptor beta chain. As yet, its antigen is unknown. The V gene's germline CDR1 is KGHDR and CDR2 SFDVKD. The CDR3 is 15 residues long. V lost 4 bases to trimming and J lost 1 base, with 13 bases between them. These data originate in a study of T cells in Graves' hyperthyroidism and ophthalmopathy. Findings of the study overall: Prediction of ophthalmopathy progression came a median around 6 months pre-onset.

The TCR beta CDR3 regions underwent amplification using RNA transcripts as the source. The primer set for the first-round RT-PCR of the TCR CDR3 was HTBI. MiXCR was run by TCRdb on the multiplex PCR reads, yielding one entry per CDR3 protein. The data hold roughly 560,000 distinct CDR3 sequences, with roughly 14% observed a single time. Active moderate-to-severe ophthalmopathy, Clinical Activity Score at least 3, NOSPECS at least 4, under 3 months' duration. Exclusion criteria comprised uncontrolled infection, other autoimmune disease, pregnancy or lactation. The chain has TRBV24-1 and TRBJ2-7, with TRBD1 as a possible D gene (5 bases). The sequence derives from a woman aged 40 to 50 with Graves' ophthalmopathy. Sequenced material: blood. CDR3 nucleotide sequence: TGTGCCACCAGTGACCCATTGACAGCGTCCTACGAGCAGTACTTC. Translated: CATSDPLTASYEQYF.